This is a list of T cell receptor beta chains from one sample in a study of T cells after yellow fever vaccination. Each CDR3 protein is one row after TCRdb ran MiXCR on the 5' RACE reads. The sample holds about 400,000 distinct CDR3 sequences, 6.2% seen once. This specimen consisted of PBMCs, obtained 5 days after the yellow fever booster vaccination. The receptor set was obtained from a man aged 30 to 45 who received the YFV17D yellow fever vaccine. Each CDR3 is given with its conserved first and last residue. Each record gives: J gene, D gene, clone size, CDR3 length, V gene, CDR3 protein, CDR3 DNA. The D gene is left open where the match is weak. Clone size, where shown, is once, few, many, or a class for clones that have expanded.

TRBJ2-7 | TRBD1 | many | 15 | TRBV12-3/TRBV12-4 | CASSFLRDRGHEQYF | TGTGCCAGCAGTTTCCTCCGGGACAGGGGCCACGAGCAGTACTTC
TRBJ2-3 | NA | few | 14 | TRBV5-5 | CASNLGPPGDTQYF | TGTGCCAGCAACCTGGGGCCCCCCGGGGATACGCAGTATTTT
TRBJ2-2 | NA | few | 15 | TRBV12-3/TRBV12-4 | CASSKLGGLTGELFF | TGTGCCAGCAGTAAACTAGGGGGTCTCACCGGGGAGCTGTTTTTT
TRBJ2-7 | TRBD2 | few | 19 | TRBV11-1 | CASSLVVRGLAGGSYEQYF | TGTGCCAGCAGCTTAGTCGTGAGGGGACTAGCGGGAGGTTCCTACGAGCAGTACTTC
TRBJ2-7 | NA | many | 15 | TRBV4-2 | CASSLRRDLVYEQYF | TGTGCCAGCAGCCTCCGCCGGGACCTCGTCTACGAGCAGTACTTC
TRBJ2-6 | NA | few | 16 | TRBV29-1 | CSVGAGAASGANVLTF | TGCAGCGTTGGTGCCGGGGCCGCCTCTGGGGCCAACGTCCTGACTTTC
TRBJ2-6 | TRBD1 | NA | 19 | TRBV10-3 | CAICDLPGQTPQGANVLTF | TGTGCCATCTGCGACCTCCCGGGACAGACCCCTCAAGGGGCCAACGTCCTGACTTTC
TRBJ2-5 | NA | few | 13 | TRBV7-9 | CASSSYSRETQYF | TGTGCCAGCAGCTCCTACTCGAGAGAGACCCAGTACTTC
TRBJ2-3 | TRBD2 | NA | 14 | TRBV19 | CASRTSGRIDTQYF | TGTGCCAGTAGGACTAGCGGGAGGATCGATACGCAGTATTTT
TRBJ1-4 | NA | many | 13 | TRBV7-2 | CASSSIFGEKLFF | TGTGCCAGCAGCTCCATCTTTGGCGAAAAACTGTTTTTT
TRBJ2-7 | NA | few | 14 | TRBV18 | CASSPRQDTYEQYF | TGTGCCAGCTCACCCAGACAGGATACCTACGAGCAGTACTTC